This is a list of T cell receptor beta chains from one sample in a study of human T cells and chemical hapten exposure. TCRdb passed the RACE reads through MiXCR, listing each CDR3 protein once. The sample lists 300,000 to 450,000 distinct CDR3 sequences; approximately 5% were seen once. Sample: whole blood, taken in connection with sensitization to the hapten diphenylcyclopropenone (DPC). These receptors originate from a woman aged 45-65 years with alopecia areata. Some clones in this sample may be carry-over from other donors' samples. Both conserved end residues are part of each CDR3. The D gene is left open where the match is weak. Clone size is shown for a subset of rows, as once, few, many or a class of expanded clone.

D gene,J gene,clone size,V gene,CDR3 protein,CDR3 DNA
-,TRBJ1-1,-,TRBV6-2/TRBV6-3,CASSLLRENTEAFF,TGTGCCAGCAGTCTACTCAGGGAGAACACTGAAGCTTTCTTT
TRBD1,TRBJ1-2,-,TRBV2,CASRTGGASGYTF,TGTGCCAGCAGGACAGGGGGAGCTTCTGGCTACACCTTC
-,TRBJ1-1,-,TRBV6-2/TRBV6-3,CASSYAIRGHTEAFF,TGTGCCAGCAGTTACGCCATCCGGGGGCACACTGAAGCTTTCTTT
TRBD1,TRBJ1-1,few,TRBV4-2,CASSRLWQGDTEAFF,TGTGCCAGCAGCCGTTTGTGGCAGGGGGACACTGAAGCTTTCTTT
-,TRBJ2-3,-,TRBV7-6,CASSEGSDTDTQYF,TGTGCCAGCAGCGAGGGTAGCGACACAGATACGCAGTATTTT
-,TRBJ2-1,many,TRBV6-5,CASSSSGTELRAIF,TGTGCCAGCAGTTCTTCCGGGACCGAACTACGAGCCATCTTC
TRBD2,TRBJ2-3,many,TRBV2,CASRQGGAGGADTQYF,TGTGCCAGCAGGCAAGGGGGAGCGGGAGGGGCAGATACGCAGTATTTT
-,TRBJ1-1,many,TRBV13,CASSQAGHEAFF,TGTGCCAGCAGCCAAGCGGGCCATGAAGCTTTCTTT
TRBD1,TRBJ1-2,-,TRBV20-1,CSGTGNYGYTF,TGCAGTGGGACAGGCAACTATGGCTACACCTTC
TRBD2,TRBJ2-3,many,TRBV19,CASSIGGTSGDTQYF,TGTGCCAGTAGTATAGGTGGGACTAGCGGCGATACGCAGTATTTT
-,TRBJ1-5,many,TRBV20-1,CSARGGNQPQHF,TGCAGTGCTAGAGGAGGGAATCAGCCCCAGCATTTT
-,TRBJ2-7,-,TRBV5-6,CASSLTSGLQTYEQYF,TGTGCCAGCAGCTTGACCTCAGGGCTACAAACCTACGAGCAGTACTTC
-,TRBJ1-6,-,TRBV5-1,CASSLEAGDSPLHF,TGCGCCAGCAGCTTGGAGGCTGGAGATTCACCCCTCCACTTT
TRBD2,TRBJ2-2,many,TRBV6-5,CASTPGRTSGITGELFF,TGTGCCAGCACCCCAGGCCGGACTAGCGGAATCACCGGGGAGCTGTTTTTT
TRBD2,TRBJ2-3,many,TRBV30,CALTRGTSGRRDTQYF,TGTGCCTTGACTCGCGGGACTAGCGGGAGACGAGATACGCAGTATTTT
-,TRBJ1-1,many,TRBV5-1,CASSLEGSRETEAFF,TGCGCCAGCAGCTTGGAGGGGTCTAGGGAGACTGAAGCTTTCTTT
TRBD1,TRBJ2-7,many,TRBV10-2,CASSESRTGGVGEQYF,TGCGCCAGCAGTGAGTCTAGAACAGGGGGTGTAGGCGAGCAGTACTTC
-,TRBJ2-2,few,TRBV12-3/TRBV12-4,CASSSTSFGELFF,TGTGCCAGCAGTTCAACTAGCTTTGGGGAGCTGTTTTTT
-,TRBJ2-7,-,TRBV7-2,CASSPPGGGHLTEQYF,TGTGCCAGCAGCCCTCCCGGTGGGGGACACCTAACCGAGCAGTACTTC
-,TRBJ2-4,few,TRBV27,CASSHGGNIQYF,TGTGCCAGCAGTCATGGGGGAAACATTCAGTACTTC
TRBD2,TRBJ2-3,many,TRBV20-1,CSVFGGGSTDTQYF,TGCAGTGTTTTTGGGGGGGGAAGCACAGATACGCAGTATTTT
-,TRBJ2-3,-,TRBV7-2,CASSSYYIDTQYF,TGTGCCAGCAGCTCATACTATATAGATACGCAGTATTTT
TRBD2,TRBJ2-7,many,TRBV5-1,CASSPWTSGGAGEQYF,TGCGCCAGCAGCCCCTGGACTAGCGGGGGGGCCGGGGAGCAGTACTTC
TRBD2,TRBJ2-1,-,TRBV12-3/TRBV12-4,CASRRGGAVNEQFF,TGTGCCAGCAGACGCGGGGGGGCGGTCAATGAGCAGTTCTTC
TRBD1,TRBJ2-7,many,TRBV7-9,CASSWTGKEQYF,TGTGCCAGCAGCTGGACAGGGAAGGAGCAGTACTTC
-,TRBJ2-7,many,TRBV7-9,CASSLEGTYIYEQYF,TGTGCCAGCAGCTTAGAAGGGACATACATCTACGAGCAGTACTTC
-,TRBJ2-3,-,TRBV9,CASSPAEDTQYF,TGTGCCAGCAGCCCCGCGGAAGATACGCAGTATTTT
-,TRBJ2-7,many,TRBV12-3/TRBV12-4,CASSLQGSSYEQYF,TGTGCCAGCAGTTTACAGGGAAGCTCCTACGAGCAGTACTTC
TRBD2,TRBJ2-1,many,TRBV20-1,CSALPPLAGHGEQFF,TGCAGTGCCCTTCCCCCCCTAGCGGGTCACGGTGAGCAGTTCTTC
-,TRBJ1-5,many,TRBV11-2,CASRLTGSSNQPQHF,TGTGCCAGCAGGCTTACAGGTTCTAGCAATCAGCCCCAGCATTTT
TRBD2,TRBJ2-1,-,TRBV27,CASSFGEGNYNEQFF,TGTGCCAGCAGTTTCGGGGAGGGGAACTACAATGAGCAGTTCTTC
-,TRBJ1-6,few,TRBV20-1,CSARDRQGISSPLHF,TGCAGTGCTAGAGATAGGCAGGGGATAAGTTCACCCCTCCACTTT
-,TRBJ2-2,many,TRBV2,CASSVLLTGELFF,TGTGCCAGCAGTGTACTCCTCACCGGGGAGCTGTTTTTT
-,TRBJ2-7,many,TRBV20-1,CSARPVWDSYEQYF,TGCAGTGCAAGACCTGTTTGGGATTCCTACGAGCAGTACTTC
TRBD1,TRBJ2-2,few,TRBV5-6,CASSAGQGAVTGELFF,TGTGCCAGCAGCGCGGGACAGGGAGCGGTCACCGGGGAGCTGTTTTTT
-,TRBJ2-6,many,TRBV27,CASSLGFGANVLTF,TGTGCCAGCAGTTTAGGTTTTGGGGCCAACGTCCTGACTTTC
TRBD2,TRBJ2-3,many,TRBV7-9,CASSFPESPSGDTQYF,TGTGCCAGCAGCTTCCCCGAATCTCCTAGCGGAGATACGCAGTATTTT
-,TRBJ2-2,-,TRBV19,CASIQERSGELFF,TGTGCCAGTATACAGGAGAGGAGCGGGGAGCTGTTTTTT
-,TRBJ2-7,many,TRBV29-1,CSVVGDEQYF,TGCAGCGTTGTAGGGGACGAGCAGTACTTC
-,TRBJ2-3,many,TRBV12-3/TRBV12-4,CASSLVSPDTQYF,TGTGCCAGCAGTTTAGTTAGCCCAGATACGCAGTATTTT
TRBD2,TRBJ2-3,many,TRBV10-3,CAIRVAGGRTDTQYF,TGTGCCATCAGAGTAGCGGGGGGCCGCACAGATACGCAGTATTTT
TRBD2,TRBJ2-7,many,TRBV12-3/TRBV12-4,CASSSQGRNSGGEQYF,TGTGCCAGCTCTTCTCAGGGACGTAACTCGGGGGGCGAGCAGTACTTC
-,TRBJ2-1,many,TRBV5-1,CASGLGIEQFF,TGCGCCAGCGGCTTGGGGATTGAGCAGTTCTTC
TRBD2,TRBJ2-3,-,TRBV7-8,CASSLAFGRVTDTQYF,TGTGCCAGCAGCTTAGCGTTCGGGAGGGTCACAGATACGCAGTATTTT
-,TRBJ1-6,many,TRBV20-1,CSARVTDNSPLHF,TGCAGTGCTCGGGTAACGGACAATTCACCCCTCCACTTT
TRBD2,TRBJ2-3,many,TRBV24-1,CATSDLTSGSTDTQYF,TGTGCCACCAGTGATTTGACTAGCGGGAGTACAGATACGCAGTATTTT
TRBD2,TRBJ2-5,many,TRBV5-5,CASSSPSGTGETQYF,TGTGCCAGCAGCTCCCCTAGCGGGACGGGTGAGACCCAGTACTTC